This T cell receptor beta chain was observed in a study of tumor-infiltrating lymphocytes in primary liver carcinoma. Study in general: Tumors, staged T1-T3 N0M0, spanned about 4 to 10 cm. Study-wide results and limits: Between tumor regions, pairs overlapped more than tumor-adjacent and tumor-blood pairs did.

Remarks on this clonotype: Its antigen is unknown. The junction shows a germline mismatch at one end, possibly a read error.

Germline loops: CDR1 SQVTM, CDR2 ANQGSEA. This CDR3 has 12 residues. Total RNA (approximately 450 ng) served as template for TCR beta cDNA synthesis primed by a constant-region primer. Amplification in three nested multiplex PCR rounds with slightly modified ARM-PCR gave rise to TCR beta libraries. In the first two PCR rounds, TRBV1-TRBV30 forward primers were paired with a C-beta reverse primer, and each round lasted around 10 cycles. Using its own MiXCR run on the multiplex PCR reads, TCRdb lists one record per CDR3 protein. The sample contains about 190,000 distinct CDR3 sequences, 85% of which appear only once. Joint extraction of RNA and DNA used roughly 19-32 mg of bulk tissue that was unsorted. Those sampled were patients whose primary liver carcinoma was treated by surgical resection.

What was sequenced was tumor tissue from primary liver carcinoma. This rearrangement joins TRBV29-1 to TRBJ2-7, with D possibly matching TRBD2 (5 bases). This TCR derives from a man aged 40-55 years with primary liver carcinoma and hepatitis B virus infection. The CDR3 bases are TGCTGCGGAGGATACAGTGCCTACGAGCACTACTTC. This translates into CCGGYSAYEHYF.